The clone carrying this T cell receptor beta chain occurred once. Antigen unknown. This sample was taken from a study of T cell responses to AZD1222 COVID-19 vaccine. Study-level points and caveats: Only five or six people who got AZD1222 tested seropositive at baseline. Receipt of two AZD1222 doses was followed by a rise in Spike-specific TCR breadth and depth.

The data were produced by immunoSEQ multiplex PCR, yet TCRdb's version contains in-frame clones alone and is incomplete. The table has around 140,000 clones, approximately 88% seen once; the top ten hold around 5.9%. The CDR3 length is 14 residues. V was clipped by 4 bases and J by 7 bases; unmatched bases: 9. Germline CDR1 LNHDA, CDR2 SQIVND (reference sequence). The input for sequencing was peripheral blood, taken on day 0 of AZD1222 vaccination. The TCR sequence derives from an adult in good health. The chain carries TRBV19 and TRBJ1-2; TRBD1 matches 7 bases. In DNA form, the CDR3 reads TGTGCCAGTAGTAAAGACAGGGCCCAGCGTGGCTACACCTTC. It translates to CASSKDRAQRGYTF.